One T cell receptor beta chain is described in this entry. Antigen: not known. These data belong to a study of cytomegalovirus exposure and HLA in healthy donors. Study observations and caveats: Both high specificity and high sensitivity reportedly marked the classifier's diagnosis of cytomegalovirus status.

Germline CDR1 is SGHNT and CDR2 is YENEEA. J was trimmed by 2 bases and V by 1 base; bases with no gene match: 2. The CDR3 loop spans 16 amino acids. Primers included in the PCR were 60 Vbeta and 13 Jbeta primers. The assay was immunoSEQ multiplex PCR, and TCRdb's table has in-frame clones only and misses some. This table holds about 110,000 clones, 74% found once. The sample comprised PBMCs. The genes are TRBV11-3 and TRBJ2-1, with 10 positions matching TRBD2. The sequence was collected from a man aged 45-65 years in good health and CMV-seropositive. CDR3 sequence: CASSLGTSGTYNEQFF. DNA for the CDR3: TGTGCCAGCAGCTTAGGGACTAGCGGTACCTACAATGAGCAGTTCTTC.